This TCR beta chain was recovered during a study of T cells in Graves' hyperthyroidism and ophthalmopathy. For Graves' hyperthyroidism to be stable, ophthalmopathy could not progress within 18 months. It was uncontrolled infection, other autoimmune disease, pregnancy or lactation that excluded patients. Based on clinical symptoms, serum thyroxine and TRAb, thyroid ultrasound and orbital computed tomography, diagnoses were reached. This clonotype has ten or more counts. TCR beta CDR3 regions were amplified from RNA transcripts. A first-round RT-PCR of the TCR CDR3 used the HTBI primer set. TCRdb ran MiXCR on the multiplex PCR reads and lists one entry per CDR3 protein. The data hold some 460,000 distinct CDR3 sequences, with 15% to 18% observed a single time. Specimen: blood. The TCR sequence derives from a woman between 18 and 30 years old with Graves' hyperthyroidism.

The DNA of the CDR3 is TGTGCCAGCAGCCGGATGATCGGGGGTACATCCTACGAGCAGTACTTC. Its translation: CASSRMIGGTSYEQYF. J is TRBJ2-7 and V is TRBV5-5; D possibly corresponds to TRBD2 (6 bases). The V gene's germline CDR1 is SGHKS and CDR2 YYEKEE (reference sequence). The germline V and J ends were trimmed by 4 bases and 1 base, with 18 bases remaining between them. This CDR3 contains 16 residues.